The present T cell receptor beta chain was sequenced within a study of response to subunit inactivated influenza vaccine. TCRdb fed the RT-PCR reads into MiXCR, producing one record per CDR3 protein. The table lists approximately 500,000 distinct CDR3 sequences, 12% to 15% of them singletons, with 11% in the top ten. The CDR3 runs to 15 residues. In germline, CDR1 is SGHNT, CDR2 YYREEE (reference sequence). The ends were cut back, 6 bases at V and 3 bases at J, with 18 bases in the middle. This clonotype originated in a man in his fifties who received an inactivated influenza vaccine. J is TRBJ1-1 and V is TRBV5-4; D is perhaps TRBD1 (5 bases). This material consisted of PBMCs from blood, taken less than 13 days after vaccination. The CDR3 loop is CASTLGAWGDTEAFF. The CDR3 DNA sequence: TGTGCCAGCACTCTTGGGGCTTGGGGTGACACTGAAGCTTTCTTT.